This is a list of T cell receptor beta chains from one sample in a study of blood T cell repertoires in COVID-19. Assay: immunoSEQ multiplex PCR; the TCRdb copy retains only in-frame clones and omits some. Found here are about 98,000 clones, about nine tenths of them singletons; the top ten hold around 4%. The specimen was peripheral blood. These receptors all come from a man younger than 35 with acute or convalescent COVID-19. The CDR3 runs from the conserved cysteine through the conserved F or W. D genes are given only for firm matches. Expanded clones get a size class; other rows say once, few or many, or leave the size out.

cdr3_aa cdr3_nt d_call j_call clone_size v_call
CSVEDVPGRNTEAFF TGCAGCGTTGAAGATGTGCCAGGGCGTAACACTGAAGCTTTCTTT NA TRBJ1-1 NA TRBV29-1
CASRQGEVTEAFF TGCGCCAGCAGGCAGGGGGAAGTAACTGAAGCTTTCTTT TRBD1 TRBJ1-1 NA TRBV10-2
CATSEAGGQRTGELFF TGTGCCACCAGTGAAGCGGGAGGGCAGAGGACCGGGGAGCTGTTTTTT TRBD2 TRBJ2-2 NA TRBV24-1
CASSLAGTGGLGSDNFF TGTGCCAGCAGCTTAGCCGGGACAGGGGGGTTGGGTTCGGATAATTTCTTT TRBD1 TRBJ1-1 NA TRBV7-9
CASSLWTGGHYEQYF TGTGCCAGCAGCTTATGGACAGGGGGCCACTACGAGCAGTACTTC TRBD1 TRBJ2-7 NA TRBV7-6
CASSQDPGSIYGYTF TGTGCCAGCAGCCAAGATCCTGGCAGTATCTATGGCTACACCTTC NA TRBJ1-2 NA TRBV14
CASSVGETHSYEQYF TGTGCCAGCAGCGTAGGGGAGACACACTCCTACGAGCAGTACTTC NA TRBJ2-7 NA TRBV9
CASSLLDRGNEQFF TGTGCCAGCAGTTTACTGGACAGGGGGAATGAGCAGTTCTTC TRBD1 TRBJ2-1 NA TRBV27
CASLKTGYDLGSPLHF TGTGCCAGCCTTAAGACAGGGTACGATCTTGGTTCACCCCTCCACTTT TRBD1 TRBJ1-6 NA TRBV5-6
CAWSTEKWGNTIYF TGTGCCTGGAGTACGGAGAAGTGGGGAAACACCATATATTTT NA TRBJ1-3 NA TRBV30
CASSLVNVGSHEQFF TGTGCCAGCAGCTTAGTTAATGTTGGGAGCCATGAGCAGTTCTTC NA TRBJ2-1 NA TRBV7-9
CAWSVARDTEAFF TGTGCCTGGAGTGTGGCCAGGGACACTGAAGCTTTCTTT NA TRBJ1-1 few TRBV30
CASSQDWRPLEAFF TGTGCCAGCAGCCAAGATTGGCGGCCCCTGGAAGCTTTCTTT NA TRBJ1-1 NA TRBV14
CASTNDWSQPQHF TGTGCCAGCACCAACGACTGGAGTCAGCCCCAGCATTTT NA TRBJ1-5 NA TRBV6-6
CASSQVRDDYGYTF TGCGCCAGCAGCCAAGTCAGGGATGACTATGGCTACACCTTC NA TRBJ1-2 NA TRBV4-1
CASSPTSGGETQYF TGCGCCAGCAGTCCAACCTCAGGGGGAGAGACCCAGTACTTC TRBD1 TRBJ2-5 NA TRBV5-1
CASSVGRGTTNYGYTF TGTGCCAGCAGCGTAGGCAGAGGTACCACTAACTATGGCTACACCTTC NA TRBJ1-2 NA TRBV9
CASTRQETQYF TGTGCCAGCACCCGCCAAGAGACCCAGTACTTC NA TRBJ2-5 NA TRBV2
CASSFYPGLGSNEKLFF TGTGCCAGCAGTTTCTATCCGGGACTCGGATCTAATGAAAAACTGTTTTTT NA TRBJ1-4 NA TRBV27
CASSLGRQGPSTDTQYF TGTGCCAGCAGCTTAGGACGACAGGGGCCTAGCACAGATACGCAGTATTTT TRBD1 TRBJ2-3 NA TRBV7-9
CASSKRGFGTGEETQYF TGTGCCAGCAGCAAAAGAGGGTTTGGGACAGGGGAAGAGACCCAGTACTTC NA TRBJ2-5 NA TRBV21-1
CASSSRQGQGGYTF TGTGCCAGCAGTTCCAGACAGGGGCAGGGCGGCTACACCTTC TRBD1 TRBJ1-2 NA TRBV27
CATGSLTGSPEAFF TGTGCCACCGGCTCCTTAACAGGGTCCCCTGAAGCTTTCTTT NA TRBJ1-1 NA TRBV3-1/TRBV3-2
CASSSSGNTGELFF TGTGCCAGCAGCTCCTCAGGGAACACCGGGGAGCTGTTTTTT NA TRBJ2-2 NA TRBV7-6
CASSSHRVTDTQYF TGCGCCAGCAGCTCCCACCGGGTCACAGATACGCAGTATTTT NA TRBJ2-3 NA TRBV5-1
CASSRWDRDNYGYTF TGTGCCAGCAGCCGGTGGGACAGGGACAACTATGGCTACACCTTC TRBD1 TRBJ1-2 NA TRBV5-6
CASSLSGAYTGELFF TGTGCCAGCAGCTTAAGCGGGGCCTACACCGGGGAGCTGTTTTTT TRBD2 TRBJ2-2 NA TRBV5-4
CASSKGERSSSYNEQFF TGCGCCAGCAGTAAGGGGGAGCGTTCAAGCTCCTACAATGAGCAGTTCTTC NA TRBJ2-1 NA TRBV10-2
CASSQNRGINQPQHF TGTGCCAGCAGCCAAAACAGGGGGATCAATCAGCCCCAGCATTTT TRBD1 TRBJ1-5 NA TRBV3-1/TRBV3-2
CASSRGQPNTEAFF TGTGCCAGCAGCCGCGGACAGCCAAACACTGAAGCTTTCTTT NA TRBJ1-1 NA TRBV7-9
CASSTTSRGQAEAFF TGTGCCAGTAGTACCACATCCAGGGGTCAGGCTGAAGCTTTCTTT NA TRBJ1-1 NA TRBV19
CASSAIGGTGGLNEQFF TGTGCCAGCAGTGCAATAGGGGGGACAGGGGGACTGAATGAGCAGTTCTTC TRBD1 TRBJ2-1 NA TRBV6-1
CASSPPGGGVGTDTQYF TGTGCCAGCTCACCGCCAGGTGGAGGGGTCGGCACAGATACGCAGTATTTT NA TRBJ2-3 NA TRBV18
CAISFDRGNEKLFF TGTGCCATCAGTTTTGACAGGGGTAATGAAAAACTGTTTTTT TRBD1 TRBJ1-4 NA TRBV10-3
CASSDRGGTGELFF TGTGCCAGCAGTGACAGGGGTGGAACCGGGGAGCTGTTTTTT TRBD1 TRBJ2-2 NA TRBV6-6
CSVEGGTGELFF TGCAGCGTTGAAGGAGGGACCGGGGAGCTGTTTTTT NA TRBJ2-2 NA TRBV29-1
CATSDLAGGRVLNYGYTF TGTGCCACCAGTGACCTCGCCGGGGGGCGCGTTCTTAACTATGGCTACACCTTC NA TRBJ1-2 NA TRBV24-1
CASSAGLAGVNEQFF TGTGCCAGCAGCGCGGGACTAGCGGGGGTGAATGAGCAGTTCTTC TRBD2 TRBJ2-1 NA TRBV11-3
CATSDAGQGITDTQYF TGTGCCACCAGTGATGCTGGACAGGGGATCACAGATACGCAGTATTTT TRBD1 TRBJ2-3 NA TRBV24-1
CATSSLLGGSPLHF TGTGCCACCAGCAGCCTCCTCGGGGGTTCACCCCTCCACTTT NA TRBJ1-6 NA TRBV15
CASSFRDTNEKLFF TGCGCCAGCAGCTTTCGGGACACCAATGAAAAACTGTTTTTT NA TRBJ1-4 NA TRBV5-1
CATTGTAGDYGYTF TGTGCCACCACCGGGACAGCTGGGGACTATGGCTACACCTTC TRBD1 TRBJ1-2 NA TRBV6-6
CASSLAQGEQETQYF TGCGCCAGCAGCTTGGCACAGGGTGAACAAGAGACCCAGTACTTC NA TRBJ2-5 NA TRBV5-1
CASSKARGQPSTPLHF TGTGCCAGCAGCAAAGCACGGGGACAGCCTTCGACACCCCTCCACTTT NA TRBJ1-6 few TRBV21-1
CASSLGTGDLGEQFF TGTGCCAGCAGCTTGGGGACAGGGGATCTAGGTGAGCAGTTCTTC TRBD1 TRBJ2-1 NA TRBV5-4
CASSQGGSSGNTIYF TGTGCCAGCAGCCAAGGGGGCAGCTCTGGAAACACCATATATTTT NA TRBJ1-3 NA TRBV3-1/TRBV3-2
CASRGSGRVEQYF TGTGCCAGCAGGGGTAGCGGGAGGGTAGAGCAGTACTTC TRBD2 TRBJ2-7 NA TRBV13
CASSLAGFRGLSGYTF TGTGCCAGCAGCTTAGCGGGGTTCAGGGGTCTGTCCGGCTACACCTTC NA TRBJ1-2 NA TRBV7-8
CASSIIAGDTDTQYF TGTGCCAGCAGCATTATAGCGGGGGACACAGATACGCAGTATTTT TRBD2 TRBJ2-3 NA TRBV6-5
CSVARDSPLNTEAFF TGCAGCGTTGCCCGGGACAGTCCTTTGAACACTGAAGCTTTCTTT TRBD1 TRBJ1-1 NA TRBV29-1
CASSLVQGWNTEAFF TGTGCCAGCAGCTTGGTACAGGGTTGGAACACTGAAGCTTTCTTT NA TRBJ1-1 NA TRBV5-8
CASSFSTGGLVKTQYF TGTGCCAGCAGTTTTTCCACGGGGGGTCTGGTAAAGACCCAGTACTTC TRBD2 TRBJ2-5 once TRBV27
CASTGVASGSQDTQYF TGTGCCAGCACCGGGGTTGCTAGCGGGAGTCAAGATACGCAGTATTTT TRBD2 TRBJ2-3 NA TRBV7-2